The rows below give T cell receptor beta chains drawn from one sample of a study of OX40 agonist ivuxolimab in advanced cancers. Profiling relied on immunoSEQ multiplex PCR, and the TCRdb table lists in-frame clones only, not all of them. In the table there are fewer than 85,000 clones, roughly 90% of which are singletons. The sample was CD4+ or CD8+ T cells sorted from blood, taken in a trial of the OX40 agonist ivuxolimab. These receptors all come from an adult with an advanced solid tumor such as melanoma, head and neck, liver or kidney cancer. The CDR3 runs from the conserved cysteine through the conserved F or W. Fields, in order: D gene, J gene, V gene, clone size, CDR3 DNA, CDR3 protein. D genes are given only for firm matches. The listing skips clone size in some rows; elsewhere it reads once, few, many or a size class.

>TRBD2|TRBJ2-3|TRBV9|-
TGTGCCAGCAGCGCGGGACTAGCGGGCCTACCTAGCACAGATACGCAGTATTTT
CASSAGLAGLPSTDTQYF
>TRBD2|TRBJ2-3|TRBV7-2|-
TGTGCCAGCAGCTGGGTATCACTAGCGGCCACAGATACGCAGTATTTT
CASSWVSLAATDTQYF
>-|TRBJ2-6|TRBV6-4|-
TGTGCCAGCAGTGAATCCAGGGGGGCCAACGTCCTGACTTTC
CASSESRGANVLTF
>-|TRBJ1-2|TRBV19|-
TGTGCCAGTAGCGACTTTAACTATGGCTACACCTTC
CASSDFNYGYTF
>TRBD2|TRBJ2-7|TRBV4-3|-
TGCGCCAGCAGCCAAACTAGCGGGAGTGGCTACGAGCAGTACTTC
CASSQTSGSGYEQYF
>-|TRBJ2-3|TRBV5-1|-
TGCGCCAGCAGCTTGGCCGGGACTCCCGAATTGGATACGCAGTATTTT
CASSLAGTPELDTQYF
>-|TRBJ2-1|TRBV20-1|-
TGCAGTGTGTCGGGGTACAATGAGCAGTTCTTC
CSVSGYNEQFF
>TRBD1|TRBJ2-2|TRBV11-1|-
TGTGCCAGCAGCTTAGGATCAGGGGGCCCCGGGGAGCTGTTTTTT
CASSLGSGGPGELFF
>TRBD2|TRBJ2-3|TRBV5-1|-
TGCGCCAGCAGCTTCGGGACTAGCAGAGAGACAGATACGCAGTATTTT
CASSFGTSRETDTQYF
>-|TRBJ2-7|TRBV28|-
TGTGCCACCCGGGACATTACCTACGAGCAGTACTTC
CATRDITYEQYF
>-|TRBJ2-7|TRBV18|-
TGTGCCAGCTCACCACCCGCACAGGACGAGCAGTACTTC
CASSPPAQDEQYF
>TRBD2|TRBJ2-7|TRBV9|-
TGTGCCAGCAGCGGAGATAGCGGGACGAAGGACGAGCAGTACTTC
CASSGDSGTKDEQYF
>-|TRBJ1-4|TRBV5-1|-
TGCGCCAGCAGTCGTCAAACAGGGCGAGGGGAAAAACTGTTTTTT
CASSRQTGRGEKLFF
>-|TRBJ2-7|TRBV7-9|-
TGTGCCAGCAGCTTAGAGTACGAGCAGTACTTC
CASSLEYEQYF
>-|TRBJ2-1|TRBV5-1|-
TGCGCCAGCAGCATGGTTTCCGGGTCCCCAGGCAATGAGCAGTTCTTC
CASSMVSGSPGNEQFF
>-|TRBJ1-4|TRBV5-4|-
TGTGCCAGCAGCTTGGGAGCAACTAATGAAAAACTGTTTTTT
CASSLGATNEKLFF
>TRBD1|TRBJ2-7|TRBV18|-
TGTGCCAGCTCACCGGGACAGGGGACGGAGCAGTACTTC
CASSPGQGTEQYF
>-|TRBJ1-1|TRBV2|-
TGTGCCAGCAGTAGAACAGAGTCCGACACTGAAGCTTTCTTT
CASSRTESDTEAFF
>TRBD2|TRBJ2-5|TRBV6-5|-
TGTGCCTCGGGGAGGGGTACGGAGACCCAGTACTTC
CASGRGTETQYF
>-|TRBJ2-1|TRBV28|-
TGTGCCAGCAGCTGGGGGACCTACAATGAGCAGTTCTTC
CASSWGTYNEQFF
>-|TRBJ2-5|TRBV7-2|-
TGTGCCAGCAGCTTAGAGGGGGGGAGGCAAGAGACCCAGTACTTC
CASSLEGGRQETQYF
>-|TRBJ2-5|TRBV28|-
TGTGCCAGCAGTATTTTTTCGGGCCAAGGAGAAGAGACCCAGTACTTC
CASSIFSGQGEETQYF
>TRBD2|TRBJ2-7|TRBV11-3|-
TGTGCCAGCAGCCTCGGGACTAGCGATGTCTACGAGCAGTACTTC
CASSLGTSDVYEQYF
>-|TRBJ1-1|TRBV28|-
TGTGCCAGCAGGCCCCCGGGACATCTGAACACTGAAGCTTTCTTT
CASRPPGHLNTEAFF
>-|TRBJ2-7|TRBV10-3|-
TGTGCCATCTCGTCGGAAGCGACAAGATACGAGCAGTACTTC
CAISSEATRYEQYF
>-|TRBJ2-7|TRBV30|-
TGTGCCTGGAGGGGACTCGATCGCTACGAGCAGTACTTC
CAWRGLDRYEQYF
>-|TRBJ2-2|TRBV5-6|-
TGTGCCAGCAGCACCTTTATCCCGAACACCGGGGAGCTGTTTTTT
CASSTFIPNTGELFF
>-|TRBJ2-1|TRBV25-1|-
TGTGCCAGCAGTGCGGACGGCCGGAGTGAGCAGTTCTTC
CASSADGRSEQFF
>-|TRBJ2-7|TRBV4-2|-
TGTGCCAGCAGCGCATCGGGTAGCCGCACCTACGAGCAGTACTTC
CASSASGSRTYEQYF
>-|TRBJ2-7|TRBV10-3|-
TGTGCCATCAGTGCGTCATTGGGACCTAGCTACGAGCAGTACTTC
CAISASLGPSYEQYF
>TRBD1|TRBJ2-4|TRBV7-2|-
TGTGCCAGCAGCTTTGGACAGGGGGCCAAAAACATTCAGTACTTC
CASSFGQGAKNIQYF
>-|TRBJ2-7|TRBV25-1|-
TGTGCCAGCAGTAACACTAGGGGAAGTACCGAGCAGTACTTC
CASSNTRGSTEQYF
>TRBD2|TRBJ2-1|TRBV7-6|-
TGTGCCAGCAGCTCCCGCGCTAGCGGGAATGAGCAGTTCTTC
CASSSRASGNEQFF
>-|TRBJ2-3|TRBV7-2|-
TGTGCCAGCAGCTTCCGAACAGACACAGATACGCAGTATTTT
CASSFRTDTDTQYF
>TRBD1|TRBJ2-3|TRBV19|-
TGTGCCAGTAGTATAGACCTTGGACCACAGGGGCTCACAGATACGCAGTATTTT
CASSIDLGPQGLTDTQYF
>-|TRBJ1-2|TRBV6-5|-
TGTGCCAGCAGTTACCAGGTTAAAGCTAACTATGGCTACACCTTC
CASSYQVKANYGYTF
>-|TRBJ1-1|TRBV4-2|medium-sized
TGTGCCAGCAGCCAAGATCCGGAGGCGAACACTGAAGCTTTCTTT
CASSQDPEANTEAFF
>-|TRBJ2-3|TRBV5-1|-
TGCGCCAGCAGCTTGGAGGGCCGCGGCTACGGCGGGACAGATACGCAGTATTTT
CASSLEGRGYGGTDTQYF
>TRBD1|TRBJ2-7|TRBV5-5|-
TGTGCCAGCAGCAGGACGGGACAGTACGAGCAGTACTTC
CASSRTGQYEQYF
>-|TRBJ2-5|TRBV19|-
TGTGCCAGTAGACAAGCCGGAGAGACCCAGTACTTC
CASRQAGETQYF
>-|TRBJ1-2|TRBV4-2|-
TGTGCCAGCAGCCAAGATCGGATAGGGGCGTATGGCTACACCTTC
CASSQDRIGAYGYTF
>-|TRBJ1-3|TRBV2|-
TGTGCCAGCAGTGAGAATAAGGGATCTGGAAACACCATATATTTT
CASSENKGSGNTIYF